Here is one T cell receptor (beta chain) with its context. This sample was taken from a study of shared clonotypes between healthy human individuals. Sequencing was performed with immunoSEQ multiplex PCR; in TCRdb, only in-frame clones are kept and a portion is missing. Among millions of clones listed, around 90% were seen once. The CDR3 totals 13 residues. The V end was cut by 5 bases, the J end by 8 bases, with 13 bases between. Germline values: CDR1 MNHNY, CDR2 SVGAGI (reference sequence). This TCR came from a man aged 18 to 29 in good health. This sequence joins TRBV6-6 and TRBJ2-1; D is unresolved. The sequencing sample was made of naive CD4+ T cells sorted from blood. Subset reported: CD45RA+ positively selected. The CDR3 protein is CASSGLQNDEQFF. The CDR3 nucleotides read TGTGCCAGCAGTGGGCTACAAAACGATGAGCAGTTCTTC.